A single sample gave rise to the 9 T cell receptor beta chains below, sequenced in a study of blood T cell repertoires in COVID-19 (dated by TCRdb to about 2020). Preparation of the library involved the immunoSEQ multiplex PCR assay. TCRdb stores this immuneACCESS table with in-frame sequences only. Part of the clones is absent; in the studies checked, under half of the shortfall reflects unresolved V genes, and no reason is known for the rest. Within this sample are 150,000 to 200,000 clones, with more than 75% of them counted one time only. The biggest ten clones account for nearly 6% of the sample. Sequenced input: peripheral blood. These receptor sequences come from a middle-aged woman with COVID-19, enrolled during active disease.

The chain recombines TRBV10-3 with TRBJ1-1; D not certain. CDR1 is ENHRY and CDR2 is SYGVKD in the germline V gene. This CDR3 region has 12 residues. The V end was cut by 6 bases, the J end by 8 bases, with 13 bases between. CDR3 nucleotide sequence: TGTGCCATCAGCGGAACTAATGGAGAAGCTTTCTTT. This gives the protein CAISGTNGEAFF.

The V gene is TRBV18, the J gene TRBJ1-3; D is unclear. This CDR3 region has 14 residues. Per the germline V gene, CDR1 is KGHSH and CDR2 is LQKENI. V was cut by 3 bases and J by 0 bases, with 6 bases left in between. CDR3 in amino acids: CASSPSNSGNTIYF. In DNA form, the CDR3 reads TGTGCCAGCTCACCTAGTAACTCTGGAAACACCATATATTTT.

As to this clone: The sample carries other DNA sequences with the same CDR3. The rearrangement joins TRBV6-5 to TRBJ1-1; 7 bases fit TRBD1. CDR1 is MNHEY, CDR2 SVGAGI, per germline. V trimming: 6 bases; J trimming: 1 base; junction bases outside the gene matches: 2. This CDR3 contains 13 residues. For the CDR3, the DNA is TGTGCCAGCAGCCGACAGGGGAACACTGAAGCTTTCTTT. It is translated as CASSRQGNTEAFF.

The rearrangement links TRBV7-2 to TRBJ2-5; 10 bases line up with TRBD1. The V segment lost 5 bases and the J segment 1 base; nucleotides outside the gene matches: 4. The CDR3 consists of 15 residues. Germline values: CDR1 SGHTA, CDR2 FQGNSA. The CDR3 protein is CASSPDRGAQETQYF. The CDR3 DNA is TGTGCCAGCAGCCCGGACAGGGGGGCCCAAGAGACCCAGTACTTC.

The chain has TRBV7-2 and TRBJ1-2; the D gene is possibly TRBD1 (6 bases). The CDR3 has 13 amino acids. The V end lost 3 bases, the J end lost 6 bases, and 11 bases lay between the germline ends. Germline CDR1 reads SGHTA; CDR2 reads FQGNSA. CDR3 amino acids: CASSFLTGDGYTF. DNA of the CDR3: TGTGCCAGCAGCTTCCTGACAGGTGATGGCTACACCTTC. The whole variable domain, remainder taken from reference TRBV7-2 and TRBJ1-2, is GAGVSQSPSNKVTEKGKDVELRCDPISGHTALYWYRQSLGQGLEFLIYFQGNSAPDKSGLPSDRFSAERTGGSVSTLTIQRTQQEDSAVYLCASSFLTGDGYTFGSGTRLTVV.

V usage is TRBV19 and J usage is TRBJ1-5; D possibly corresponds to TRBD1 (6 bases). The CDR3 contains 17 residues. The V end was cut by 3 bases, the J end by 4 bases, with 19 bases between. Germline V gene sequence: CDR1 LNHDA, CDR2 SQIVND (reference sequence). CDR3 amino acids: CASSIKFGQNRNQPQHF. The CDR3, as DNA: TGTGCCAGTAGTATTAAATTTGGACAGAACAGAAATCAGCCCCAGCATTTT.

The CDR3 DNA reads TGTGCCAGCAGTCCAAACTTACCTATCGACAGGGTCTCCTACGAGCAGTACTTC. Its translation is CASSPNLPIDRVSYEQYF. The chain has TRBV28 and TRBJ2-7; TRBD1 aligns across 7 bases. The CDR3 has 18 residues. V lost 5 bases, J lost 0 bases, and 16 bases stayed unmatched. Germline loops: CDR1 MDHEN, CDR2 SYDVKM.

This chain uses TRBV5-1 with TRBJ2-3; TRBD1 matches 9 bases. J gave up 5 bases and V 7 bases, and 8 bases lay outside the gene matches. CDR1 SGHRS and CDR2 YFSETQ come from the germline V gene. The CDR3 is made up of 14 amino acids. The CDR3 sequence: CASWGQGWEDTQYF. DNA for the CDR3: TGCGCCAGCTGGGGACAGGGTTGGGAAGATACGCAGTATTTT.

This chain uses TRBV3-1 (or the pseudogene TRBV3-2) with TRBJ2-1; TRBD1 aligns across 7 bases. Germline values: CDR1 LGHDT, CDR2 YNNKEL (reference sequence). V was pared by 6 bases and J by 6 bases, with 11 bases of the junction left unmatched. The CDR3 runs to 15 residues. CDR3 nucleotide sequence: TGTGCCAGCAGGCTAACAGGGGCGGGCGGCAATGAGCAGTTCTTC. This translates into CASRLTGAGGNEQFF.